Listed below are T cell receptor beta chains from one sample, sequenced in a study of CD8 T cells in Susac syndrome. TCRdb itself ran the immunoSEQ multiplex PCR reads through MiXCR, one entry per CDR3 protein. The repertoire holds about 400,000 distinct CDR3 sequences, roughly 85% seen once, with approximately 0.12% in the top ten. Sequenced material: CD8+ T cells from PBMCs. The source of these receptors is a human donor with multiple sclerosis. CDR3s include the opening cysteine and the closing phenylalanine or tryptophan. The D gene is left open where the match is weak. A clone size is listed for some rows: how often the clone was seen (once, few, many), or a class if it is expanded.

j_call: TRBJ2-3
v_call: TRBV4-2
clone_size: few
d_call: -
cdr3_nt: TGTGCCAGCAGCCAGTACACAGATACGCAGTATTTT
cdr3_aa: CASSQYTDTQYF

j_call: TRBJ1-1
v_call: TRBV27
clone_size: -
d_call: -
cdr3_nt: TGTGCCAGCAGTTTAGGAGAGGGCACTGAAGCTTTCTTT
cdr3_aa: CASSLGEGTEAFF

j_call: TRBJ2-2
v_call: TRBV19
clone_size: -
d_call: TRBD2
cdr3_nt: TGTGCCGCAAGGACTAGCGGGAACAGGGAGCTGTTTTTT
cdr3_aa: CAARTSGNRELFF

j_call: TRBJ1-2
v_call: TRBV27
clone_size: -
d_call: -
cdr3_nt: TGTGCCAGCAGTTTAACTTCAGGGCTTAACTATGGCTACACCTTC
cdr3_aa: CASSLTSGLNYGYTF

j_call: TRBJ2-7
v_call: TRBV2
clone_size: -
d_call: -
cdr3_nt: TGTGCCAGCACCTGGCGTATGGACGAGCAGTACTTC
cdr3_aa: CASTWRMDEQYF

j_call: TRBJ2-5
v_call: TRBV20-1
clone_size: -
d_call: TRBD2
cdr3_nt: TGCAGTGCTAGGGGGACTAGCGGGAGAGGAGAAGAGACCCAGTACTTC
cdr3_aa: CSARGTSGRGEETQYF

j_call: TRBJ2-1
v_call: TRBV27
clone_size: -
d_call: -
cdr3_nt: TGTGCCAGCAGTCTCAATTACGATAGCTCCTACAATGAGCAGTTCTTC
cdr3_aa: CASSLNYDSSYNEQFF

j_call: TRBJ2-1
v_call: TRBV7-2
clone_size: -
d_call: TRBD2
cdr3_nt: TGTGCCAGCAGCTTAGCCCTAGCGGGAGGCCGGAGCTCCTACAATGAGCAGTTCTTC
cdr3_aa: CASSLALAGGRSSYNEQFF

j_call: TRBJ2-1
v_call: TRBV27
clone_size: -
d_call: -
cdr3_nt: TGTGCCAGCAGTCCCCGACTATTTACAAGCGAGCAGTTCTTC
cdr3_aa: CASSPRLFTSEQFF

j_call: TRBJ2-7
v_call: TRBV29-1
clone_size: -
d_call: -
cdr3_nt: TGCAGCGTTCAAGAACAAGGCGAGCAGTACTTC
cdr3_aa: CSVQEQGEQYF

j_call: TRBJ2-1
v_call: TRBV15
clone_size: -
d_call: -
cdr3_nt: TGTGCCACCAGCAGAGATCAAGGGGGCTCCTACAATGAGCAGTTCTTC
cdr3_aa: CATSRDQGGSYNEQFF

j_call: TRBJ2-5
v_call: TRBV28
clone_size: -
d_call: -
cdr3_nt: TGTGCCAGCAGTTTAGGACCCCCAGCGACTCAGTACTTC
cdr3_aa: CASSLGPPATQYF

j_call: TRBJ2-3
v_call: TRBV24-1
clone_size: -
d_call: TRBD2
cdr3_nt: TGTGCCACCAGTGACCCGGGACTAGCAGGAGATACGCAGTATTTT
cdr3_aa: CATSDPGLAGDTQYF

j_call: TRBJ1-1
v_call: TRBV6-5
clone_size: -
d_call: -
cdr3_nt: TGTGCCAGCAGTTTCAGGGCTGAGATCACTGAAGCTTTCTTT
cdr3_aa: CASSFRAEITEAFF

j_call: TRBJ2-1
v_call: TRBV4-1
clone_size: -
d_call: TRBD2
cdr3_nt: TGCGCCAGCAGCCAAGGGGCCCCGGGACTAGCCTACAATGAGCAGTTCTTC
cdr3_aa: CASSQGAPGLAYNEQFF

j_call: TRBJ2-7
v_call: TRBV3-1
clone_size: -
d_call: TRBD1
cdr3_nt: TGTGCCAGCAGCCAGGGGACAGGGGTCAACGAGCAGTACTTC
cdr3_aa: CASSQGTGVNEQYF

j_call: TRBJ1-2
v_call: TRBV5-4
clone_size: few
d_call: TRBD1
cdr3_nt: TGTGCCAGCAACTCCCGGGACAGTTATGGCTACACCTTC
cdr3_aa: CASNSRDSYGYTF

j_call: TRBJ2-7
v_call: TRBV10-3
clone_size: -
d_call: -
cdr3_nt: TGTGCCATCAGTGGCAGACCCTACGAGCAGTACTTC
cdr3_aa: CAISGRPYEQYF

j_call: TRBJ1-1
v_call: TRBV4-1
clone_size: -
d_call: -
cdr3_nt: TGCGCCAGCAGCCAAGATTGGGGGAACACTGAAGCTTTCTTT
cdr3_aa: CASSQDWGNTEAFF

j_call: TRBJ2-5
v_call: TRBV12-5
clone_size: -
d_call: TRBD2
cdr3_nt: TGTGCTAGTGGTTTTCAAACGGGACTAGCGGAATCGCCGTACTTC
cdr3_aa: CASGFQTGLAESPYF

j_call: TRBJ2-3
v_call: TRBV7-9
clone_size: -
d_call: TRBD2
cdr3_nt: TGTGCCAGCAGCTCCCTAGCGGAGACAGATACGCAGTATTTT
cdr3_aa: CASSSLAETDTQYF

j_call: TRBJ2-7
v_call: TRBV28
clone_size: -
d_call: TRBD1
cdr3_nt: TGTGCCAGCAGTTTACCAGGGACAGCGAGAAACTACGAGCAGTACTTC
cdr3_aa: CASSLPGTARNYEQYF

j_call: TRBJ1-5
v_call: TRBV12-5
clone_size: -
d_call: -
cdr3_nt: TGTGCTAGTGGTCCCCCGGGGGTCAATCAGCCCCAGCATTTT
cdr3_aa: CASGPPGVNQPQHF

j_call: TRBJ1-3
v_call: TRBV6-1
clone_size: -
d_call: TRBD1
cdr3_nt: TGTGCCAGCAGTGAAGGCCGGGACAGGGTCGGAAACACCATATATTTT
cdr3_aa: CASSEGRDRVGNTIYF

j_call: TRBJ2-7
v_call: TRBV4-1
clone_size: -
d_call: TRBD1
cdr3_nt: TGCGCCAGCAGCCAAGATCTTGGACAGGGTAACTACGAGCAGTACTTC
cdr3_aa: CASSQDLGQGNYEQYF

j_call: TRBJ2-7
v_call: TRBV12-3/TRBV12-4
clone_size: -
d_call: -
cdr3_nt: TGTGCCAGCAGTTTAACGGGAGCGGACTACGAGCAGTACTTC
cdr3_aa: CASSLTGADYEQYF

j_call: TRBJ2-1
v_call: TRBV29-1
clone_size: -
d_call: TRBD2
cdr3_nt: TGCAGCGTTGACGGGACTAGCGGGAGAGCGGAATACAATGAGCAGTTCTTC
cdr3_aa: CSVDGTSGRAEYNEQFF

j_call: TRBJ2-2
v_call: TRBV27
clone_size: -
d_call: -
cdr3_nt: TGTGCCAGCAGTTTACCTGCCCCCGGGGAGCTGTTTTTT
cdr3_aa: CASSLPAPGELFF

j_call: TRBJ2-3
v_call: TRBV29-1
clone_size: -
d_call: -
cdr3_nt: TGCAGCGTTGAAGATCAAGATACGCAGTATTTT
cdr3_aa: CSVEDQDTQYF

j_call: TRBJ1-2
v_call: TRBV6-1
clone_size: -
d_call: -
cdr3_nt: TGTGCCAGCAGGGGACTAATCGAGGGCTACACCTTC
cdr3_aa: CASRGLIEGYTF

j_call: TRBJ2-3
v_call: TRBV30
clone_size: -
d_call: -
cdr3_nt: TGTGCCGTATGGCCCCGGGGGGCCACAGATACGCAGTATTTT
cdr3_aa: CAVWPRGATDTQYF

j_call: TRBJ1-1
v_call: TRBV10-3
clone_size: -
d_call: -
cdr3_nt: TGTGCCATCAGTGAGGTACACGGGTTGAACACTGAAGCTTTCTTT
cdr3_aa: CAISEVHGLNTEAFF

j_call: TRBJ1-5
v_call: TRBV12-3/TRBV12-4
clone_size: -
d_call: -
cdr3_nt: TGTGCCAGCAGTTTTGGGGGGGCTAGCGGTCAGCCCCAGCATTTT
cdr3_aa: CASSFGGASGQPQHF

j_call: TRBJ2-1
v_call: TRBV5-6
clone_size: -
d_call: TRBD2
cdr3_nt: TGTGCCAGCAGCTATCGAGCGGGAGGTTACAATGAGCAGTTCTTC
cdr3_aa: CASSYRAGGYNEQFF

j_call: TRBJ1-2
v_call: TRBV6-1
clone_size: few
d_call: -
cdr3_nt: TGTGCCAGCAGTGACAGGACAGACTATGGCTACACCTTC
cdr3_aa: CASSDRTDYGYTF

j_call: TRBJ2-5
v_call: TRBV12-3/TRBV12-4
clone_size: -
d_call: -
cdr3_nt: TGTGCCAGCAGTTTGGAGACAGGTTACCAAGAGACCCAGTACTTC
cdr3_aa: CASSLETGYQETQYF

j_call: TRBJ2-7
v_call: TRBV3-1
clone_size: -
d_call: -
cdr3_nt: TGTGCCAGCAGTCCCGAGCCAGACTCCTACGAGCAGTACTTC
cdr3_aa: CASSPEPDSYEQYF

j_call: TRBJ1-2
v_call: TRBV3-1
clone_size: -
d_call: -
cdr3_nt: TGTGCCAGCAGCCAAGGAGGGACGGATCGAGGCTACACCTTC
cdr3_aa: CASSQGGTDRGYTF

j_call: TRBJ2-7
v_call: TRBV30
clone_size: once
d_call: TRBD1
cdr3_nt: TGTGCCTGGAGTGTAGAAGGGACAGGGACCCACGAGCAGTACTTC
cdr3_aa: CAWSVEGTGTHEQYF

j_call: TRBJ2-7
v_call: TRBV5-5
clone_size: -
d_call: TRBD1
cdr3_nt: TGTGCCAGCAGCCCGGGACAGGGGTCGCATGAGCAGTACTTC
cdr3_aa: CASSPGQGSHEQYF

j_call: TRBJ2-7
v_call: TRBV27
clone_size: -
d_call: TRBD1
cdr3_nt: TGTGCCAGCAGGCGAGGGACAGGGGGCACCGACGAGCAGTACTTC
cdr3_aa: CASRRGTGGTDEQYF

j_call: TRBJ2-4
v_call: TRBV11-2
clone_size: -
d_call: -
cdr3_nt: TGTGCCAGCAGCTTGAGGTGGGGAGCAAACATTCAGTACTTC
cdr3_aa: CASSLRWGANIQYF

j_call: TRBJ2-1
v_call: TRBV20-1
clone_size: -
d_call: TRBD2
cdr3_nt: TGCAGTGCTCAGAGGGCTAGCGGGTGGGCTGCCTACAATGAGCAGTTCTTC
cdr3_aa: CSAQRASGWAAYNEQFF

j_call: TRBJ1-6
v_call: TRBV20-1
clone_size: -
d_call: TRBD1
cdr3_nt: TGCAGTGCTAGAGATCCGGACAGGGGATACAATTCACCCCTCCACTTT
cdr3_aa: CSARDPDRGYNSPLHF

j_call: TRBJ2-1
v_call: TRBV7-9
clone_size: -
d_call: TRBD1
cdr3_nt: TGTGCCAGCAGCGCGTGGGACAGGGGGAACTACAATGAGCAGTTCTTC
cdr3_aa: CASSAWDRGNYNEQFF

j_call: TRBJ1-1
v_call: TRBV7-9
clone_size: -
d_call: -
cdr3_nt: TGTGCCAGCAGCATCCAGAGGGTCGCTGAAGCTTTCTTT
cdr3_aa: CASSIQRVAEAFF

j_call: TRBJ1-6
v_call: TRBV27
clone_size: -
d_call: -
cdr3_nt: TGTGCCAGCAGTTTATGGGGAGGCTTGAATTCACCCCTCCACTTT
cdr3_aa: CASSLWGGLNSPLHF

j_call: TRBJ2-2
v_call: TRBV5-5
clone_size: -
d_call: -
cdr3_nt: TGTGCCAGCAGCTCAGGGAATAGCGCCGGGGAGCTGTTTTTT
cdr3_aa: CASSSGNSAGELFF

j_call: TRBJ2-7
v_call: TRBV7-9
clone_size: -
d_call: -
cdr3_nt: TGTGCCAGCAGCAGAGCCGACGGAGACTACGAGCAGTACTTC
cdr3_aa: CASSRADGDYEQYF

j_call: TRBJ2-1
v_call: TRBV5-1
clone_size: -
d_call: -
cdr3_nt: TGCGCCAGCAGCTTGGATGCCAACTACAATGAGCAGTTCTTC
cdr3_aa: CASSLDANYNEQFF

j_call: TRBJ2-1
v_call: TRBV5-4
clone_size: -
d_call: -
cdr3_nt: TGTGCCAGCAGCTCGCTCGACGGATTGTACAATGAGCAGTTCTTC
cdr3_aa: CASSSLDGLYNEQFF

j_call: TRBJ2-1
v_call: TRBV6-5
clone_size: -
d_call: TRBD1
cdr3_nt: TGTGCCAGCAGTTACGGGGACAGCTTGAATGAGCAGTTCTTC
cdr3_aa: CASSYGDSLNEQFF

j_call: TRBJ2-3
v_call: TRBV30
clone_size: -
d_call: TRBD1
cdr3_nt: TGTGCCTGGAGTTCAGGGGGTGCTGATACGCAGTATTTT
cdr3_aa: CAWSSGGADTQYF